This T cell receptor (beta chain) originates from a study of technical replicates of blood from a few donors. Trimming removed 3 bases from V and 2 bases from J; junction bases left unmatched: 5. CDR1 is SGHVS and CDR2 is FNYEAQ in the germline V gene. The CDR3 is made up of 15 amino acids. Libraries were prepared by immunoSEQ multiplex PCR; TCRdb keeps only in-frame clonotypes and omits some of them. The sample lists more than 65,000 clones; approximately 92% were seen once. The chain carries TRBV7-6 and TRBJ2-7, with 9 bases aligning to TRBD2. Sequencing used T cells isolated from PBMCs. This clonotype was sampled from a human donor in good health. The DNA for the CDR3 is TGTGCCAGCAGCTTTCGACTAGCGGCTACCTACGAGCAGTACTTC. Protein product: CASSFRLAATYEQYF. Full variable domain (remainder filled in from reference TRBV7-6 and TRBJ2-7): GAGVSQSPRYKVTKRGQDVALRCDPISGHVSLYWYRQALGQGPEFLTYFNYEAQQDKSGLPNDRFSAERPEGSISTLTIQRTEQRDSAMYRCASSFRLAATYEQYFGPGTRLTVT.